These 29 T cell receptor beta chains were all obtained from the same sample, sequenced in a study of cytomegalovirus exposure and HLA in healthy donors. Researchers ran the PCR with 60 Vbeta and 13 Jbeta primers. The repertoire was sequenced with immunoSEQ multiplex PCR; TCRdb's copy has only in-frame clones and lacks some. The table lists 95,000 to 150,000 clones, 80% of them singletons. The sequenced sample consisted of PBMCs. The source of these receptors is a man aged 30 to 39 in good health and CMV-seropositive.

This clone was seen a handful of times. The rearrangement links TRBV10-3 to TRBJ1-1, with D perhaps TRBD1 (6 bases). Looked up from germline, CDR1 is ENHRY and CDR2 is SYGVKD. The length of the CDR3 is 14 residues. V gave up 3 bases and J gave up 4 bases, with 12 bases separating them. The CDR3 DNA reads TGTGCCATCAGTGATCATACAGGGACCACTGAAGCTTTCTTT. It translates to CAISDHTGTTEAFF.

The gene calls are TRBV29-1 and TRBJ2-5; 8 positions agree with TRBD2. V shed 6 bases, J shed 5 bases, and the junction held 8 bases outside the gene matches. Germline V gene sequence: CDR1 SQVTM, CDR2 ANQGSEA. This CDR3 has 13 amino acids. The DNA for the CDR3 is TGCAGCGTGACCGGGGGGGTTGTGGAGACCCAGTACTTC. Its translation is CSVTGGVVETQYF.

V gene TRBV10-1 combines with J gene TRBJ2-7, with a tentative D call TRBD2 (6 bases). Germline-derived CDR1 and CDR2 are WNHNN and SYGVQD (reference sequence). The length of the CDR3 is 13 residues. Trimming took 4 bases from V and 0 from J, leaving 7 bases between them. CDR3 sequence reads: CASSVGGSYEQYF. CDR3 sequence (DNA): TGCGCCAGCAGTGTGGGAGGCTCCTACGAGCAGTACTTC.

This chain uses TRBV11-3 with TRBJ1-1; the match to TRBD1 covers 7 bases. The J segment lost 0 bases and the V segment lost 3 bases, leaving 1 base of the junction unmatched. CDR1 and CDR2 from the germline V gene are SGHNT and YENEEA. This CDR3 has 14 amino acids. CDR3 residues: CASSLGQLNTEAFF. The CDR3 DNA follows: TGTGCCAGCAGCTTGGGACAGTTGAACACTGAAGCTTTCTTT.

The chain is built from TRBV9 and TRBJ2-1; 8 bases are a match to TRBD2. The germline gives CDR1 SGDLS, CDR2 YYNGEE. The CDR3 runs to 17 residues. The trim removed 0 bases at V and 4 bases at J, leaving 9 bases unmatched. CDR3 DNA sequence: TGTGCCAGCAGCGTAGGGGACTCTCGGGGGGGGTACAATGAGCAGTTCTTC. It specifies CASSVGDSRGGYNEQFF. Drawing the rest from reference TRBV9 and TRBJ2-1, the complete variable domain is DSGVTQTPKHLITATGQRVTLRCSPRSGDLSVYWYQQSLDQGLQFLIQYYNGEERAKGNILERFSAQQFPDLHSELNLSSLELGDSALYFCASSVGDSRGGYNEQFFGPGTRLTVL.

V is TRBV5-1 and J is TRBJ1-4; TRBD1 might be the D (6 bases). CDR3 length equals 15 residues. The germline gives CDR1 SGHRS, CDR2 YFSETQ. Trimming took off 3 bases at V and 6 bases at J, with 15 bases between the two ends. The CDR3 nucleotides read TGCGCCAGCAGCTCCAGGGGCAACGGTGATGAAAAACTGTTTTTT. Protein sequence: CASSSRGNGDEKLFF.

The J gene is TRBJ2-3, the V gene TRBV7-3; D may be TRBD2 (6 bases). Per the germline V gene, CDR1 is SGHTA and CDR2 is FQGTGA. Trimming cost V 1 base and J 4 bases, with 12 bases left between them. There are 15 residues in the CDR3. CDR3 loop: CASSLSGGGADTQYF. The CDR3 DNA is TGTGCCAGCAGCTTAAGCGGTGGAGGGGCAGATACGCAGTATTTT.

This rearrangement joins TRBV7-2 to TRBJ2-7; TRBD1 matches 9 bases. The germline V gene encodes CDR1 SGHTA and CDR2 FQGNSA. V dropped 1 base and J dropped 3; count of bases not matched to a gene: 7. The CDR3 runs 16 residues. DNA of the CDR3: TGTGCCAGCAGCTTAGGGGGGCTGGGACAGGGCTACGAGCAGTACTTC. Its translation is CASSLGGLGQGYEQYF.

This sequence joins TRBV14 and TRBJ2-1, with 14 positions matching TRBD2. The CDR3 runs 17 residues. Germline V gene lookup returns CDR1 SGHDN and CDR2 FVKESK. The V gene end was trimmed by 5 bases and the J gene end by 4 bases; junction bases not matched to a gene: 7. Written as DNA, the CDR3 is TGTGCCAGCAGCTCAAGACTAGCGGGGGGGCGATACAATGAGCAGTTCTTC. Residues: CASSSRLAGGRYNEQFF.

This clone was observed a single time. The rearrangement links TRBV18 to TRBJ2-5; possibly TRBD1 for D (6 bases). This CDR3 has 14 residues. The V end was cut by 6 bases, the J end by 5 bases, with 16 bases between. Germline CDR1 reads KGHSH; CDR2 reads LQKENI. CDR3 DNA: TGTGCCAGCTCCCCTGGCAACAGGGACGAGACCCAGTACTTC. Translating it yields CASSPGNRDETQYF.

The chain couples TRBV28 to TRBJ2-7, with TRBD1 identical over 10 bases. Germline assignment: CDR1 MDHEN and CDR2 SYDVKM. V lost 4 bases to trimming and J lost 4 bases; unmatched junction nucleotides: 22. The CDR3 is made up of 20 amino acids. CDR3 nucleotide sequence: TGTGCCAGCAGTTCGGCTGAGGCAGCCGCGAGGGGGGACAGGGGTTACGAGCAGTACTTC. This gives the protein CASSSAEAAARGDRGYEQYF.

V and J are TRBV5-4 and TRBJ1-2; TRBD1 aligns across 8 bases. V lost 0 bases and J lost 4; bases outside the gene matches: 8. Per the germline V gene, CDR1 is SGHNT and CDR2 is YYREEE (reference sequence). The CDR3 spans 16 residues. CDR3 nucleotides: TGTGCCAGCAGCTTGGATCCGGACAGGGCCGGCTATGGCTACACCTTC. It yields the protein CASSLDPDRAGYGYTF.

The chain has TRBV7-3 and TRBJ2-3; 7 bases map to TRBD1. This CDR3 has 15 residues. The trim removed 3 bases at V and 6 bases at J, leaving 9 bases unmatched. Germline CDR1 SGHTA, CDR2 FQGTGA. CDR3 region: CASSLGDRVSDTQYF. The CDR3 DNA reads TGTGCCAGCAGCTTGGGAGACAGGGTTAGCGATACGCAGTATTTT. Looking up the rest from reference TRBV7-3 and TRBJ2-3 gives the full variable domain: GAGVSQTPSNKVTEKGKYVELRCDPISGHTALYWYRQSLGQGPEFLIYFQGTGAADDSGLPNDRFFAVRPEGSVSTLKIQRTERGDSAVYLCASSLGDRVSDTQYFGPGTRLTVL.

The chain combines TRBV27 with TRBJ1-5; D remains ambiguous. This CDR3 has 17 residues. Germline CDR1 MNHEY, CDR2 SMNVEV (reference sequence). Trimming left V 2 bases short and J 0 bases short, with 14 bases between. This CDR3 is CASSLRLVPNSNQPQHF. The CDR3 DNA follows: TGTGCCAGCAGTTTACGGTTAGTCCCTAATAGCAATCAGCCCCAGCATTTT.

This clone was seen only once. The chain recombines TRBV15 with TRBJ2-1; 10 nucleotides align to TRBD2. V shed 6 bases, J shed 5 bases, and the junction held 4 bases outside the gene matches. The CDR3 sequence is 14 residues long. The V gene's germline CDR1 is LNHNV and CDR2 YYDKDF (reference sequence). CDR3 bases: TGTGCCACCAGGAGCGGGGGGGCCGACAATGAGCAGTTCTTC. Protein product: CATRSGGADNEQFF.

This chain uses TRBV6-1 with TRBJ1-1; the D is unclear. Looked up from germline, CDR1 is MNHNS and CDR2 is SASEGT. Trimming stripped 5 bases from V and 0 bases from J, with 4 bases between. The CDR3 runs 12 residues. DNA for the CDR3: TGTGCCAGCAGTCGGGTGAACACTGAAGCTTTCTTT. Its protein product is CASSRVNTEAFF.

The CDR3 DNA is TGTGCCACCAAATTACAGGGGGGCGCATGGGAAGCTTTCTTT. This gives the protein CATKLQGGAWEAFF. The chain links TRBV2 to TRBJ1-1; TRBD1 aligns across 8 bases. Germline CDR1 is SNHLY and CDR2 is FYNNEI. With V trimmed by 10 bases and J by 8 bases, 15 bases remained unmatched. CDR3 length: 14 amino acids.

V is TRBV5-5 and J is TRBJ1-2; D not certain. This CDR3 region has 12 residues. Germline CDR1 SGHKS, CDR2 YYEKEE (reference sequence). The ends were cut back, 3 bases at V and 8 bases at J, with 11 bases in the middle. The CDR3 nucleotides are TGTGCCAGCAGCTATGACCCTAGCGGCTACACCTTC. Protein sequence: CASSYDPSGYTF.

CDR3 sequence reads: CASSLLQRSTDTQYF. The CDR3, as DNA: TGTGCCAGCAGCTTGCTTCAGCGGAGTACAGATACGCAGTATTTT. This chain joins TRBV5-6 and TRBJ2-3, with D maybe TRBD2 (5 bases). The CDR3 is 15 amino acids. With 1 base removed from V and 3 bases from J, the gap between germline ends came to 12 bases. Germline V gene data show CDR1 as SGHDT and CDR2 as YYEEEE.

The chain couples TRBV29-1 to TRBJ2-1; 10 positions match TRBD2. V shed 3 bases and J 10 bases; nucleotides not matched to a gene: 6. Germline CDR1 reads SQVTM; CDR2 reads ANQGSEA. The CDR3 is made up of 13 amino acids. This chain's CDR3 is CSVERAGGPEQFF. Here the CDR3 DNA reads TGCAGCGTTGAGCGAGCGGGGGGGCCGGAGCAGTTCTTC.

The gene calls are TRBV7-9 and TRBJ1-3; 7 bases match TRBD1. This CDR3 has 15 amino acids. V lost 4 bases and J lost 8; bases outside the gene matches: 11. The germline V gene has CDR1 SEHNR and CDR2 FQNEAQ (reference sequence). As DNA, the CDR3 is TGTGCCAGCAGCTCCGGGACAGAGTCCGGATACACCATATATTTT. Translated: CASSSGTESGYTIYF.

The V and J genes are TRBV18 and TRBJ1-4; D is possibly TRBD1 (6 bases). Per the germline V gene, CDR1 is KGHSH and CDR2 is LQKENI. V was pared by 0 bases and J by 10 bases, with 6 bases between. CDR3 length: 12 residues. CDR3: CASSPPDRKLFF. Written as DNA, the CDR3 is TGTGCCAGCTCACCACCGGACAGAAAACTGTTTTTT.

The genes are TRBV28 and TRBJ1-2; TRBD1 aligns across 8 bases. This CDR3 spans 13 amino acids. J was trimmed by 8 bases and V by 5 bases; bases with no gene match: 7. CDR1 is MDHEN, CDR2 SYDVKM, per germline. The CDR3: CASSTGRGLGYTF. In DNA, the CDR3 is TGTGCCAGCAGTACAGGCAGGGGGCTCGGCTACACCTTC.

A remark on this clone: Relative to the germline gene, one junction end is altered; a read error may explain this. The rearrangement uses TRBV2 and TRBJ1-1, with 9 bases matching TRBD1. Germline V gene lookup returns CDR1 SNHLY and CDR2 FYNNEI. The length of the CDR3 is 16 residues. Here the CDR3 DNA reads TGTGCCGGCAGGGATCCCTCGACAGGGGGAGGCACTGAAGCTTTCTTT. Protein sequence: CAGRDPSTGGGTEAFF.

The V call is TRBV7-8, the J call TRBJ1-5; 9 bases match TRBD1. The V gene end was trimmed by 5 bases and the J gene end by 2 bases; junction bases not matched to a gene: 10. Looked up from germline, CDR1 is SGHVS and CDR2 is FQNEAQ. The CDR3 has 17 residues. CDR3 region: CASSQGGQGEGNQPQHF. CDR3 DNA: TGTGCCAGCAGCCAAGGGGGACAGGGCGAGGGCAATCAGCCCCAGCATTTT.

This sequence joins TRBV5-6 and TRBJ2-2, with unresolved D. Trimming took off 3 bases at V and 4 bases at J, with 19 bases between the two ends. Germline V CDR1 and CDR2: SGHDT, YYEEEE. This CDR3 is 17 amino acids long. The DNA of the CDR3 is TGTGCCAGCAGCTCCATATGGCAGACGTCGGGCACCGGGGAGCTGTTTTTT. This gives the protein CASSSIWQTSGTGELFF.

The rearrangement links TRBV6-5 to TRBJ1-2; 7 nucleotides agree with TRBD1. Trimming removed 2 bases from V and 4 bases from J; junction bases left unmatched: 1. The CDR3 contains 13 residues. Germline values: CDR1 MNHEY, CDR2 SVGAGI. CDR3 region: CASSYRDSYGYTF. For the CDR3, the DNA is TGTGCCAGCAGTTACCGGGACAGCTATGGCTACACCTTC.

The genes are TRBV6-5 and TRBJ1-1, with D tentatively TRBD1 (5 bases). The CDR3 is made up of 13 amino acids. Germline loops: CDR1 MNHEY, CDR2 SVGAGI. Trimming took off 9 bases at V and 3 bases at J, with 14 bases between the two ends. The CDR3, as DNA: TGTGCCAGTTACCAGGGAGGGGACACTGAAGCTTTCTTT. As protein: CASYQGGDTEAFF.

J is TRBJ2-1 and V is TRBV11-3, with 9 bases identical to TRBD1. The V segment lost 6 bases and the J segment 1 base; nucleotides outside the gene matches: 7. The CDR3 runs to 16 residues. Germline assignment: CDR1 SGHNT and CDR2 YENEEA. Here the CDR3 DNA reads TGTGCCAGCAGTTTACAGGGGGCGAGTTCCTACAATGAGCAGTTCTTC. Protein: CASSLQGASSYNEQFF.